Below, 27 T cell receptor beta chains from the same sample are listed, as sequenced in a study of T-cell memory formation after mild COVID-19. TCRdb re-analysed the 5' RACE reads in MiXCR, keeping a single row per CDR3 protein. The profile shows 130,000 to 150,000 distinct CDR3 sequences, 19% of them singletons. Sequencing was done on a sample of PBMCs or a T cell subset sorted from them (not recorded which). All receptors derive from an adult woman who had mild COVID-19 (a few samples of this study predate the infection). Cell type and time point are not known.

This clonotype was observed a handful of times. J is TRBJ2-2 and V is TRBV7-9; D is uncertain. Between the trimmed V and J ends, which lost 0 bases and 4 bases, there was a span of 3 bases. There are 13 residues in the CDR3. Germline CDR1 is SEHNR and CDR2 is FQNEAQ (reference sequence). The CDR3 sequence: CASSLASTGELFF. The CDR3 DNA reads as TGTGCCAGCAGCTTAGCGAGCACCGGGGAGCTGTTTTTT.

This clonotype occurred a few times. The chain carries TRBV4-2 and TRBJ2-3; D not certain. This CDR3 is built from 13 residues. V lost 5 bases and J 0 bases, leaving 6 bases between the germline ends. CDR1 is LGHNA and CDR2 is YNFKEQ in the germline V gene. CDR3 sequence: CASSVASTDTQYF. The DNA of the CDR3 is TGTGCCAGCAGCGTGGCGAGCACAGATACGCAGTATTTT.

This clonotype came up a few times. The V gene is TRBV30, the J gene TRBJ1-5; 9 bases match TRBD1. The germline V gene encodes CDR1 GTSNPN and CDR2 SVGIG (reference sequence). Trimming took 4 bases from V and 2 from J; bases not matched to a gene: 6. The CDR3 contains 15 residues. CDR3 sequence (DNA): TGTGCCTGGAACCCGGGACAGGGCGGCAATCAGCCCCAGCATTTT. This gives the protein CAWNPGQGGNQPQHF.

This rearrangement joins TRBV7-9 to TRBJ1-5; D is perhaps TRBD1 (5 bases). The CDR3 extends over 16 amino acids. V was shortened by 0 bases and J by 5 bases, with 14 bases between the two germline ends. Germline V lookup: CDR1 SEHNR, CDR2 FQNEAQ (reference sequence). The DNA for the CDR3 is TGTGCCAGCAGCTTAGCGGGGCAGGGCCCGGATCAGCCCCAGCATTTT. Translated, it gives CASSLAGQGPDQPQHF.

CDR3 protein: CASSLYGWPQPQHF. Here the CDR3 DNA reads TGTGCCAGCAGCTTATACGGATGGCCTCAGCCCCAGCATTTT. J is TRBJ1-5 and V is TRBV7-2; D unclear. Germline V gene data show CDR1 as SGHTA and CDR2 as FQGNSA. The CDR3 extends over 14 amino acids. V was pared by 2 bases and J by 6 bases, with 11 bases between.

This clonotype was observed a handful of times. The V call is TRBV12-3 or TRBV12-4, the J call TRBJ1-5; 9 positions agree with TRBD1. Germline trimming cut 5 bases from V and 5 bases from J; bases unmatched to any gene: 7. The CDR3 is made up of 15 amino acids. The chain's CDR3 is CASSADRGGYQPQHF. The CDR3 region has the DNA TGTGCCAGCAGTGCGGACAGGGGTGGGTATCAGCCCCAGCATTTT.

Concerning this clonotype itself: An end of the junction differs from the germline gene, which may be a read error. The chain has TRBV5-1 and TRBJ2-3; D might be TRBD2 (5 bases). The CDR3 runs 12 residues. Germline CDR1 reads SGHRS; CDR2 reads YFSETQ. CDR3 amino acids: CVSSSTRDTQYF. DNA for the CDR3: TGCGTCAGCAGCTCTACTAGAGATACGCAGTATTTT. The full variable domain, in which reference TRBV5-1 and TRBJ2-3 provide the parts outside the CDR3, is KAGVTQTPRYLIKTRGQQVTLSCSPISGHRSVSWYQQTPGQGLQFLFEYFSETQRNKGNFPGRFSGRQFSNSRSEMNVSTLELGDSALYLCVSSSTRDTQYFGPGTRLTVL.

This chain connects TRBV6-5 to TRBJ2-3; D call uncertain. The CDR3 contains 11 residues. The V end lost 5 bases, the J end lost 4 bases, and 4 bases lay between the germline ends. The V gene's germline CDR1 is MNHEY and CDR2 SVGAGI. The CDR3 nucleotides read TGTGCCAGCAGTAACGCAGATACGCAGTATTTT. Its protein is CASSNADTQYF.

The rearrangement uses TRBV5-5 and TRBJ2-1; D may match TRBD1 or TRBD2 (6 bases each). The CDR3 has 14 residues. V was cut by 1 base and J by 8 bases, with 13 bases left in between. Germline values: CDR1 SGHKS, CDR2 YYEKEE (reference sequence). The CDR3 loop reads CASSLQAGEDEQFF. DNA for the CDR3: TGTGCCAGCAGCTTGCAGGCAGGGGAGGATGAGCAGTTCTTC.

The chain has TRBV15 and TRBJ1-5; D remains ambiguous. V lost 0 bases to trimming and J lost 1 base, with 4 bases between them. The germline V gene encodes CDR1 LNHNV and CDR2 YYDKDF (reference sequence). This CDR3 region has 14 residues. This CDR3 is CATSREWSNQPQHF. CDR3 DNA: TGTGCCACCAGCAGAGAATGGAGCAATCAGCCCCAGCATTTT.

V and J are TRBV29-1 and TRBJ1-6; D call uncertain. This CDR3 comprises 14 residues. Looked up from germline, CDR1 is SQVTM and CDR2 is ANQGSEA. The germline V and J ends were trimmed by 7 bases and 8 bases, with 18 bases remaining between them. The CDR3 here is CSARWESWYSPLHF. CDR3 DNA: TGCAGCGCCCGCTGGGAGTCTTGGTATTCACCCCTCCACTTT.

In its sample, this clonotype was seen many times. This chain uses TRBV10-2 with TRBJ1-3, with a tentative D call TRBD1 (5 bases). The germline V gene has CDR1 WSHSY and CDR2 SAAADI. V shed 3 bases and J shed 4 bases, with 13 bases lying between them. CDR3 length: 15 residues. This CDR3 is CASSDWGILGNTIYF. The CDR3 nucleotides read TGCGCCAGCAGTGACTGGGGGATCCTAGGAAACACCATATATTTT.

The CDR3 nucleotides read TGTGCCAGCAGTTTCACAGGGCGGCAGGGGACTGAAGCTTTCTTT. Translated, it gives CASSFTGRQGTEAFF. The chain combines TRBV12-3 or TRBV12-4 with TRBJ1-1, with D perhaps TRBD1 (6 bases). The V end lost 3 bases, the J end lost 5 bases, and 16 bases lay between the germline ends. The CDR3 covers 15 residues.

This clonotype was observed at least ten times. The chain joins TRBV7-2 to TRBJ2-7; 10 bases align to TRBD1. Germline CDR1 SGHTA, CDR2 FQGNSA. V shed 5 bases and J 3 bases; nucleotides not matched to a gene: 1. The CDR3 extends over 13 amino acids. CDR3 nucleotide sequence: TGTGCCAGCAGCAGGACAGGGGGCTACGAGCAGTACTTC. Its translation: CASSRTGGYEQYF.

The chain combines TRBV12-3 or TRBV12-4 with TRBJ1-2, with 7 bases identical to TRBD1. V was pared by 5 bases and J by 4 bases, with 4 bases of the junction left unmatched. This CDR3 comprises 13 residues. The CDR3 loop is CASSTGTVYGYTF. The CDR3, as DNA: TGTGCCAGCAGTACCGGGACAGTCTATGGCTACACCTTC.

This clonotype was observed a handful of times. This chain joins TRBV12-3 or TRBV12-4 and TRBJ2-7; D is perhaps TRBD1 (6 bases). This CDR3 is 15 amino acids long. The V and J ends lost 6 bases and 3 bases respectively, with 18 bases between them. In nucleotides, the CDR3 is TGTGCCAGCAGCCCACGACATCCCAGGGGCTACGAGCAGTACTTC. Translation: CASSPRHPRGYEQYF.

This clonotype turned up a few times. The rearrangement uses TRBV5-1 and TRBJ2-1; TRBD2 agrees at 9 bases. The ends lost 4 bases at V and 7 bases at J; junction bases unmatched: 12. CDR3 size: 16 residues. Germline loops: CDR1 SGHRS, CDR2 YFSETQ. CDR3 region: CASSLIAGAPGNEQFF. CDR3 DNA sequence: TGCGCCAGCAGCCTAATAGCGGGAGCCCCGGGAAATGAGCAGTTCTTC.

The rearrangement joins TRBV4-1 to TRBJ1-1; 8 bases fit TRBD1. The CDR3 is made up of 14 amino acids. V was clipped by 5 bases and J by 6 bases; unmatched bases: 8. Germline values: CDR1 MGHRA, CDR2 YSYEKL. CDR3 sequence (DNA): TGCGCCAGCAGCAACCAGGGGGCGAAGTCTGAAGCTTTCTTT. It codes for CASSNQGAKSEAFF.

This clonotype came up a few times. In nucleotides, the CDR3 is TGTGCCAGCAGTTCCCTTATTTGGGGGGACACCGGGGAGCTGTTTTTT. It yields the protein CASSSLIWGDTGELFF. The chain joins TRBV6-5 to TRBJ2-2, with D possibly TRBD2 on 6 matching bases. Germline-derived CDR1 and CDR2 are MNHEY and SVGAGI. V lost 4 bases, J lost 3 bases, and 15 bases lay in between. This CDR3 has 16 residues.

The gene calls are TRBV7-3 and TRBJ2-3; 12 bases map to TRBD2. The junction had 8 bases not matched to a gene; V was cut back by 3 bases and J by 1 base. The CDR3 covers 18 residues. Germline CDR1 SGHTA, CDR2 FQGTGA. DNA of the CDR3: TGTGCCAGCAGCTTTGCTAGCGGGGGGGACTCCCGCACAGATACGCAGTATTTT. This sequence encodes CASSFASGGDSRTDTQYF.

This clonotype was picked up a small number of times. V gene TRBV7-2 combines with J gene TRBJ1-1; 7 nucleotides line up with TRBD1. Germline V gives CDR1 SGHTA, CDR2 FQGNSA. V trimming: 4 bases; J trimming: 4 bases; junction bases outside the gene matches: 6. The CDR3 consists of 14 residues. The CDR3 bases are TGTGCCAGCAGCTCCCGACAGGGTTTCACTGAAGCTTTCTTT. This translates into CASSSRQGFTEAFF.

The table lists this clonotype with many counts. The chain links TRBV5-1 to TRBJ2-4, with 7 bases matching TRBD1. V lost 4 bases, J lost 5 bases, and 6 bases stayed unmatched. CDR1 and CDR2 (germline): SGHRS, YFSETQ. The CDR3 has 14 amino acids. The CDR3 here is CASSPTTGQNIQYF. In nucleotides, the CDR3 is TGCGCCAGCAGCCCTACGACAGGGCAAAACATTCAGTACTTC.

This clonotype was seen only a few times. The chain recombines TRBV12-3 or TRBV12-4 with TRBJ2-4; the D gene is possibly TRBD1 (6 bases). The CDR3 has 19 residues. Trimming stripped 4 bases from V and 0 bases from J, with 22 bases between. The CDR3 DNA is TGTGCCAGCAGTTGGGGGAGAGGGACACAGTCCCTAGCCAAAAACATTCAGTACTTC. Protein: CASSWGRGTQSLAKNIQYF.

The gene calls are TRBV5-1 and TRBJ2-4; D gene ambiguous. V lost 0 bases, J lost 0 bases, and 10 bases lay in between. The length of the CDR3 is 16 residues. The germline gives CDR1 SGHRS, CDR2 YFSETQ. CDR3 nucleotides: TGCGCCAGCAGCTTGGAGACAAGCCTAGCCAAAAACATTCAGTACTTC. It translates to CASSLETSLAKNIQYF.

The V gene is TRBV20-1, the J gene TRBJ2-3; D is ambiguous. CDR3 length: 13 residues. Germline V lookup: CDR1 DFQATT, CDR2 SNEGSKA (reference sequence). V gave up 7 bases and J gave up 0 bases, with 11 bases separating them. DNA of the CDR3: TGCAGTGGCGACCGACCAAGCACAGATACGCAGTATTTT. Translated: CSGDRPSTDTQYF.

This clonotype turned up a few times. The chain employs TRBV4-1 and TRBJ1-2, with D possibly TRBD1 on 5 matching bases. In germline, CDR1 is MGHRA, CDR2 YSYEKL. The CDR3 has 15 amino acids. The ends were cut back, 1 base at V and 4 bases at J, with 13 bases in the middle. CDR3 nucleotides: TGCGCCAGCAGCCAAGCCCGCCAGGGCGGCTATGGCTACACCTTC. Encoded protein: CASSQARQGGYGYTF.

The CDR3 nucleotides are TGTGCCAGCGCGTCGCAGGTAGCCAATGAGCAGTTCTTC. Protein product: CASASQVANEQFF. The chain couples TRBV7-6 to TRBJ2-1; D unclear. Germline V gives CDR1 SGHVS, CDR2 FNYEAQ. V was trimmed by 8 bases and J by 6 bases, leaving 14 bases between them. The CDR3 sequence is 13 residues long.